One sample yielded the 26 T cell receptor beta chains listed below, sequenced in a study of T cells in Graves' hyperthyroidism and ophthalmopathy. Researchers took RNA transcripts and amplified the TCR beta CDR3 regions from them. The HTBI primer set was used in a first-round RT-PCR of the TCR CDR3. TCRdb analysed the multiplex PCR reads with MiXCR anew, one entry per CDR3 protein. The sample consists of about 400,000 distinct CDR3 sequences, roughly 14% of them appearing once. The source material was blood. These receptors were collected from a man aged 18 to 29 with Graves' ophthalmopathy.

In DNA form, the CDR3 reads TGTGCCAGTAGACTACATACCGGGACAGGGGGCTACAATGAGCAGTTCTTC. It is translated as CASRLHTGTGGYNEQFF. V is TRBV19 and J is TRBJ2-1; TRBD1 aligns across 11 bases. The V segment lost 6 bases and the J segment 3 bases; nucleotides outside the gene matches: 10. The CDR3 extends over 17 amino acids. The germline V gene has CDR1 LNHDA and CDR2 SQIVND (reference sequence).

There are many counts of this clonotype. The chain employs TRBV15 and TRBJ2-3, with 8 bases aligning to TRBD2. This CDR3 comprises 14 residues. Germline trimming cut 6 bases from V and 4 bases from J; bases unmatched to any gene: 6. CDR1 and CDR2 from the germline V gene are LNHNV and YYDKDF (reference sequence). The CDR3, as DNA: TGTGCCACCAGGGCCAGCGGGGGATCAGATACGCAGTATTTT. Encoded protein: CATRASGGSDTQYF.

This clonotype was seen only a few times. The rearrangement joins TRBV27 to TRBJ1-2; D is perhaps TRBD1 (6 bases). In germline, CDR1 is MNHEY, CDR2 SMNVEV (reference sequence). V dropped 4 bases and J dropped 3 bases, with 15 bases sitting between them. CDR3 length equals 15 residues. CDR3: CASSSSAGAHYGYTF. The CDR3 DNA sequence: TGTGCCAGCAGTTCCTCCGCGGGGGCCCACTATGGCTACACCTTC.

CDR3 protein: CASRSGGRGKGQPQHF. CDR3 DNA: TGTGCCAGCAGATCCGGGGGGCGGGGAAAAGGTCAGCCCCAGCATTTT. The chain uses TRBV5-8 and TRBJ1-5; tentatively, D is TRBD1 (6 bases). The CDR3 totals 16 residues. V dropped 5 bases and J dropped 6 bases, with 21 bases sitting between them. Germline V gives CDR1 SGHTS, CDR2 YDEGEE.

This clonotype has at least ten counts. V usage is TRBV29-1 and J usage is TRBJ2-1, with TRBD1 matching over 7 bases. Germline loops: CDR1 SQVTM, CDR2 ANQGSEA. This CDR3 contains 14 residues. The V and J ends lost 3 bases and 0 bases, in that order; junction bases with no gene match: 2. The CDR3 loop reads CSVEGQSSYNEQFF. As DNA, the CDR3 is TGCAGCGTTGAGGGACAGAGCTCCTACAATGAGCAGTTCTTC.

This chain links TRBV15 with TRBJ1-2; tentative D call: TRBD1 (6 bases). The CDR3 totals 15 residues. Trimming took 1 base from V and 5 from J, leaving 14 bases between them. CDR1 is LNHNV and CDR2 is YYDKDF in the germline V gene (reference sequence). Written as DNA, the CDR3 is TGTGCCACCAGCAGAGGTCCAGGGGATATTTATGGCTACACCTTC. It encodes CATSRGPGDIYGYTF.

The chain links TRBV25-1 to TRBJ1-2; D is ambiguous. Germline lookup yields CDR1 MGHDK and CDR2 SYGVNS. The V and J ends lost 3 bases and 7 bases respectively, with 18 bases between them. This CDR3 comprises 15 residues. The CDR3 is CASSEWLGSDSGYTF. DNA of the CDR3: TGTGCCAGCAGTGAGTGGTTAGGCAGCGACTCTGGCTACACCTTC.

This clonotype was picked up many times. V is TRBV4-2 and J is TRBJ2-7; TRBD2 is a possible D gene (6 bases). Trimming shortened V by 4 bases and J by 7 bases, and 23 bases separated the two germline ends. The CDR3 runs to 16 residues. The germline gives CDR1 LGHNA, CDR2 YNFKEQ. The CDR3 nucleotides read TGTGCCAGCAGCCTTAAAATGGAACCTCAGGGAGGAGAGCAGTACTTC. This sequence encodes CASSLKMEPQGGEQYF.

The chain is built from TRBV10-3 and TRBJ2-1, with TRBD2 matching over 13 bases. This CDR3 contains 16 residues. V shed 10 bases, J shed 8 bases, and the junction held 14 bases outside the gene matches. Looked up from germline, CDR1 is ENHRY and CDR2 is SYGVKD. The DNA of the CDR3 is TGTGCCACCAACTCCGCACTAGCGGGGGGGAAGGATGAGCAGTTCTTC. It is translated as CATNSALAGGKDEQFF.

The chain joins TRBV7-9 to TRBJ2-1, with TRBD2 matching over 10 bases. CDR1 is SEHNR and CDR2 is FQNEAQ in the germline V gene (reference sequence). This CDR3 is built from 15 residues. V was pared by 0 bases and J by 8 bases, with 4 bases of the junction left unmatched. The CDR3 coding sequence is TGTGCCAGCAGCTTAGCCGCTAGCGGGAGCTATGAGCAGTTCTTC. It yields the protein CASSLAASGSYEQFF.

The chain carries TRBV7-3 and TRBJ2-1; no firm D call. The germline gives CDR1 SGHTA, CDR2 FQGTGA. The CDR3 runs to 16 residues. The V gene lost 5 bases and the J gene lost 8 bases, with 22 bases spanning the gap. The CDR3 loop is CASSPSPKTAAHEQFF. The CDR3 DNA follows: TGTGCCAGCAGCCCCTCCCCTAAAACCGCAGCTCATGAGCAGTTCTTC.

This clonotype has a count of ten or more. The chain employs TRBV5-1 and TRBJ2-3; D unresolved. Germline V lookup: CDR1 SGHRS, CDR2 YFSETQ. The CDR3 is 15 residues long. V was trimmed by 0 bases and J by 0 bases, leaving 8 bases between them. CDR3 loop: CASSLGRSSTDTQYF. The CDR3 nucleotides are TGCGCCAGCAGCTTGGGCCGGTCTAGCACAGATACGCAGTATTTT.

The V gene is TRBV6-1, the J gene TRBJ2-1, with a tentative D call TRBD2 (6 bases). The V end was cut by 6 bases, the J end by 10 bases, with 13 bases between. There are 12 residues in the CDR3. Per the germline V gene, CDR1 is MNHNS and CDR2 is SASEGT. CDR3 nucleotides: TGTGCCAGCAGCTCTATAGCGGACGAGCAGTTCTTC. It specifies CASSSIADEQFF.

The chain employs TRBV5-5 and TRBJ2-7, with 10 bases that match TRBD2. The CDR3 totals 16 residues. The V gene end was trimmed by 0 bases and the J gene end by 5 bases; junction bases not matched to a gene: 8. From germline, CDR1 is SGHKS and CDR2 YYEKEE (reference sequence). CDR3 loop: CASSLDPGLARNEQYF. The DNA of the CDR3 is TGTGCCAGCAGCTTGGACCCGGGACTAGCGAGGAACGAGCAGTACTTC.

This clonotype was observed many times. V usage is TRBV11-3 and J usage is TRBJ2-7, with TRBD1 matching over 11 bases. Germline loops: CDR1 SGHNT, CDR2 YENEEA. The CDR3 sequence is 16 residues long. V was clipped by 5 bases and J by 3 bases; unmatched bases: 9. The CDR3 region has the DNA TGTGCCAGCAGCCCTCTTCCGGGACAGGGGGGCTACGAGCAGTACTTC. Its translation is CASSPLPGQGGYEQYF.

This clonotype has a count of ten or more. The CDR3 DNA is TGTGCCAGCAGCTTAGTAGGTAACTACAATGAGCAGTTCTTC. Translation gives CASSLVGNYNEQFF. V gene TRBV7-9 combines with J gene TRBJ2-1; D gene uncertain. The germline V and J ends were trimmed by 1 base and 3 bases, with 7 bases remaining between them. CDR1 SEHNR and CDR2 FQNEAQ come from the germline V gene (reference sequence). The CDR3 spans 14 residues.

This clonotype was observed at least ten times. The V gene is TRBV4-1, the J gene TRBJ1-5; TRBD1 matches at 7 bases. The germline gives CDR1 MGHRA, CDR2 YSYEKL. CDR3 length: 15 residues. The ends lost 0 bases at V and 5 bases at J; junction bases unmatched: 4. CDR3 sequence (DNA): TGCGCCAGCAGCCAAGATCCTACAGGGGATCAGCCCCAGCATTTT. Protein product: CASSQDPTGDQPQHF.

This clonotype appeared a few times. The V gene is TRBV5-6, the J gene TRBJ1-2; 9 bases line up with TRBD1. CDR3 size: 13 residues. Germline CDR1 SGHDT, CDR2 YYEEEE. J was trimmed by 5 bases and V by 9 bases; bases with no gene match: 8. The CDR3 region is CATRDREGYGYTF. CDR3 bases: TGTGCCACCCGGGACAGGGAAGGATATGGCTACACCTTC.

Here the CDR3 DNA reads TGCAGTGCTCCCCTTTCCGGGCCAGGGGCTTTGTACAATGAGCAGTTCTTC. Translated: CSAPLSGPGALYNEQFF. The gene calls are TRBV20-1 and TRBJ2-1; D is possibly TRBD1 (6 bases). The germline V gene encodes CDR1 DFQATT and CDR2 SNEGSKA (reference sequence). The V and J ends lost 5 bases and 4 bases respectively, with 24 bases between them. The CDR3 runs 17 residues.

This sequence joins TRBV13 and TRBJ2-2; 8 nucleotides agree with TRBD1. Germline V gene sequence: CDR1 PRHDT, CDR2 FYEKMQ (reference sequence). With 4 bases clipped from V and 7 bases from J, the junction kept 11 bases outside the gene matches. The CDR3 consists of 16 residues. The CDR3 loop reads CASSSVPGQVIGELFF. In DNA form, the CDR3 reads TGTGCCAGCAGCTCAGTCCCGGGACAGGTCATCGGGGAGCTGTTTTTT.

This clonotype was counted many times. The chain carries TRBV2 and TRBJ1-1; D gene unclear. Per germline, CDR1 SNHLY and CDR2 FYNNEI. Between the trimmed V and J ends, which lost 4 bases and 3 bases, there was a span of 12 bases. This CDR3 has 14 amino acids. The CDR3 protein is CASSAVVGYTEAFF. The DNA of the CDR3 is TGTGCCAGCAGTGCAGTGGTAGGGTACACTGAAGCTTTCTTT.

This clonotype came up once. A much larger clone is a single base away; this may be a read error. The chain has TRBV6-2 or TRBV6-3 and TRBJ2-7, with unresolved D. The V gene lost 5 bases and the J gene lost 7 bases, with 15 bases spanning the gap. Germline-derived CDR1 and CDR2 are MNHEY and SVGEGT. The CDR3 has 13 residues. CDR3 sequence (DNA): TGTGCCAGCAGTCCAACAGCCACCGATGAGCAGTACTTC. It is translated as CASSPTATDEQYF.

For this clonotype: This may be a read error, as it is one base from a much larger clone. The chain combines TRBV13 with TRBJ2-3; D uncertain. Trimming shortened V by 6 bases and J by 10 bases, and 14 bases separated the two germline ends. Germline loops: CDR1 PRHDT, CDR2 FYEKMQ (reference sequence). The CDR3 is 12 residues long. The CDR3 DNA reads TGTGCCAGCAGTTTATCGGTCCCGGCGCAGTATTTT. As protein: CASSLSVPAQYF.

Many counts were recorded for this clonotype. The V and J genes are TRBV19 and TRBJ2-2; D is unresolved. Trimming cost V 7 bases and J 0 bases, with 6 bases left between them. The CDR3 has 13 amino acids. Germline values: CDR1 LNHDA, CDR2 SQIVND (reference sequence). The CDR3 is CASTDANTGELFF. The CDR3 DNA is TGTGCCAGTACGGACGCGAACACCGGGGAGCTGTTTTTT. Full variable domain (outside the CDR3, taken from reference TRBV19 and TRBJ2-2): DGGITQSPKYLFRKEGQNVTLSCEQNLNHDAMYWYRQDPGQGLRLIYYSQIVNDFQKGDIAEGYSVSREKKESFPLTVTSAQKNPTAFYLCASTDANTGELFFGEGSRLTVL.

This clonotype was counted at least ten times. This chain uses TRBV6-6 with TRBJ1-1; no firm D call. The V end was cut by 2 bases, the J end by 11 bases, with 15 bases between. The CDR3 sequence is 13 residues long. From germline, CDR1 is MNHNY and CDR2 SVGAGI (reference sequence). CDR3 loop: CASSYARRETAFF. The CDR3 DNA is TGTGCCAGCAGTTACGCGAGGAGGGAGACGGCTTTCTTT.

As regards this clonotype: This may stem from a read error, because a much larger clone lies one nucleotide away. This chain uses TRBV27 with TRBJ1-1; D not certain. CDR3 length equals 13 residues. The V gene's germline CDR1 is MNHEY and CDR2 SMNVEV (reference sequence). Deletions cut 5 bases from V and 9 bases from J, with 16 bases between. Written as DNA, the CDR3 is TGTGCCAGCAGTACCACAAGGCAGCAAAAAGCTTTCTTT. It translates to CASSTTRQQKAFF.